These 20 T cell receptor beta chains were all obtained from the same sample, sequenced in a study of radiation and T cells in renal cell carcinoma. The table came from immunoSEQ multiplex PCR; TCRdb's copy has only in-frame clones and leaves some out. The table shows some 46,000 clones, with around four fifths occurring only once. Described time point: blood 4 weeks post-SBRT, at nephrectomy. Described treatment: 15 Gy SBRT to primary tumor, nephrectomy 4 weeks later. The source was blood, collected from a patient whose treatment included radiotherapy and nephrectomy. Receptors originate from a woman between 65 and 79 years old with renal cell carcinoma.

CDR3 in DNA: TGTGCCAGCAGCCCCGGGACCATCTACGAGCAGTACTTC. It translates to CASSPGTIYEQYF. The chain is built from TRBV6-6 and TRBJ2-7; tentatively, D is TRBD1 or TRBD2 (5 bases each). This CDR3 has 13 residues. CDR1 MNHNY and CDR2 SVGAGI come from the germline V gene (reference sequence). V lost 6 bases and J 3 bases, leaving 12 bases between the germline ends.

The gene calls are TRBV4-1 and TRBJ2-7; D call uncertain. Per germline, CDR1 MGHRA and CDR2 YSYEKL. The ends were cut back, 0 bases at V and 3 bases at J, with 6 bases in the middle. The length of the CDR3 is 13 residues. CDR3 amino acids: CASSQDLVYEQYF. CDR3 nucleotides: TGCGCCAGCAGCCAAGATTTAGTCTACGAGCAGTACTTC.

The V gene is TRBV4-1, the J gene TRBJ1-3; D is unclear. V gave up 1 base and J gave up 1 base, with 14 bases separating them. Germline CDR1 reads MGHRA; CDR2 reads YSYEKL. This CDR3 comprises 17 residues. CDR3 DNA: TGCGCCAGCAGCCAAGCGAGTTTCCTGGGGTCTGGAAACACCATATATTTT. This encodes CASSQASFLGSGNTIYF.

This chain links TRBV2 with TRBJ2-7; the match to TRBD1 covers 8 bases. CDR3 length: 16 residues. Trimming cost V 2 bases and J 4 bases; bases outside gene matches: 10. The germline V gene has CDR1 SNHLY and CDR2 FYNNEI. CDR3 region: CASSELKQGGGYEQYF. CDR3 nucleotide sequence: TGTGCCAGCAGTGAATTGAAACAGGGGGGTGGATACGAGCAGTACTTC.

The CDR3 nucleotides read TGTGCCAGCAGTTCCACACAGGGGATCGAGCAGTACTTC. As protein: CASSSTQGIEQYF. The rearrangement uses TRBV6-6 and TRBJ2-7, with 7 bases identical to TRBD1. The CDR3 consists of 13 residues. After removal of 4 bases from V and 6 bases from J, the junction contained 6 bases not matched to a gene. In germline, CDR1 is MNHNY, CDR2 SVGAGI (reference sequence).

This clone was seen only once. J is TRBJ2-2 and V is TRBV4-1; 10 bases line up with TRBD2. From germline, CDR1 is MGHRA and CDR2 YSYEKL. J gave up 7 bases and V 0 bases, and 2 bases lay outside the gene matches. The CDR3 contains 15 residues. CDR3 amino acids: CASSQDPSGSGELFF. The DNA for the CDR3 is TGCGCCAGCAGCCAAGATCCTAGCGGGAGCGGGGAGCTGTTTTTT.

In its sample, this clone was seen once. The rearrangement joins TRBV7-2 to TRBJ2-1, with 11 bases aligning to TRBD2. J was trimmed by 4 bases and V by 6 bases; bases with no gene match: 5. This CDR3 comprises 15 residues. Germline values: CDR1 SGHTA, CDR2 FQGNSA. CDR3 DNA: TGTGCCAGCAGACCTACTAGCGGGGGATACAATGAGCAGTTCTTC. It yields the protein CASRPTSGGYNEQFF.

The sample holds one count of this clone. The rearrangement uses TRBV6-5 and TRBJ1-1; the match to TRBD1 covers 7 bases. Unmatched junction bases numbered 5, after V lost 5 bases and J lost 2 bases. CDR3 length equals 14 residues. The germline V gene encodes CDR1 MNHEY and CDR2 SVGAGI. The CDR3 DNA reads as TGTGCCAGCAGTGAAGACAGGGCAAACACTGAAGCTTTCTTT. Its protein product is CASSEDRANTEAFF.

The chain has TRBV2 and TRBJ1-4, with D unclear. Per germline, CDR1 SNHLY and CDR2 FYNNEI. The CDR3 extends over 14 amino acids. Between the trimmed V and J ends, which lost 5 bases and 8 bases, there was a span of 15 bases. CDR3 region: CASSTARVREKLFF. The CDR3 DNA follows: TGTGCCAGCAGTACCGCCCGGGTCCGGGAAAAACTGTTTTTT.

This clone was picked up one time. The V call is TRBV6-1, the J call TRBJ1-2; 9 bases are shared with TRBD1. Germline V gene lookup returns CDR1 MNHNS and CDR2 SASEGT. The V and J ends lost 5 bases and 2 bases, in that order; junction bases with no gene match: 6. This CDR3 comprises 15 residues. In DNA, the CDR3 is TGTGCCAGCAGTCCTCAGGGGACAGGGAACTATGGCTACACCTTC. This gives the protein CASSPQGTGNYGYTF.

This clone was counted only a few times. Mismatch with germline at one junction end may stem from a read error. This chain connects TRBV6-6 to TRBJ2-3; TRBD2 matches at 7 bases. The CDR3 contains 14 residues. CDR1 and CDR2 from the germline V gene are MNHNY and SVGAGI (reference sequence). In DNA form, the CDR3 reads TGTGCCAGCAGTTGGGGACTACCTTCCAGATACGCAGTATTT. This gives the protein CASSWGLPSRYAVF.

Only one count was recorded for this clone. The chain carries TRBV18 and TRBJ2-1; 9 bases align to TRBD2. The CDR3 contains 16 residues. Germline V gene sequence: CDR1 KGHSH, CDR2 LQKENI. V lost 0 bases to trimming and J lost 8 bases; unmatched junction nucleotides: 8. The CDR3 spells CASSPPGFSGGDEQFF. The CDR3, as DNA: TGTGCCAGCTCACCACCTGGATTTAGCGGGGGCGATGAGCAGTTCTTC.

The rearrangement links TRBV18 to TRBJ2-7; either TRBD1 or TRBD2 may supply D (5 bases each). The CDR3 length is 14 residues. V was shortened by 6 bases and J by 7 bases, with 19 bases between the two germline ends. Germline-derived CDR1 and CDR2 are KGHSH and LQKENI. This chain's CDR3 is CASSPRDPPEEQYF. For the CDR3, the DNA is TGTGCCAGCTCTCCTCGGGACCCCCCTGAAGAGCAGTACTTC.

The chain links TRBV7-9 to TRBJ2-3; 11 bases line up with TRBD2. The J segment lost 1 base and the V segment lost 4 bases, leaving 4 bases of the junction unmatched. The CDR3 length is 16 residues. The V gene's germline CDR1 is SEHNR and CDR2 FQNEAQ (reference sequence). The CDR3 here is CASSSLAGGGTDTQYF. The DNA of the CDR3 is TGTGCCAGCAGCTCCTTAGCGGGGGGGGGCACAGATACGCAGTATTTT.

The chain carries TRBV9 and TRBJ2-2; 8 nucleotides agree with TRBD1. This CDR3 contains 15 residues. With 3 bases clipped from V and 4 bases from J, the junction kept 5 bases outside the gene matches. The V gene's germline CDR1 is SGDLS and CDR2 YYNGEE. The CDR3 sequence: CASSAGGFSTGELFF. In nucleotides, the CDR3 is TGTGCCAGCAGCGCAGGGGGCTTTTCCACCGGGGAGCTGTTTTTT.

The chain combines TRBV18 with TRBJ2-1, with 7 bases aligning to TRBD2. Per germline, CDR1 KGHSH and CDR2 LQKENI. The CDR3 is 15 amino acids. The trim removed 3 bases at V and 9 bases at J, leaving 11 bases unmatched. The CDR3 protein is CASSPPESGNLEQFF. The CDR3 region has the DNA TGTGCCAGCTCACCGCCCGAGAGCGGGAACCTTGAGCAGTTCTTC.

The V gene is TRBV9, the J gene TRBJ1-1, with a tentative D call TRBD1 (5 bases). V lost 2 bases and J 6 bases, leaving 11 bases between the germline ends. The CDR3 consists of 13 residues. The V gene's germline CDR1 is SGDLS and CDR2 YYNGEE. CDR3 in DNA: TGTGCCAGCAGCGTCCCAGGGCGGGCTGAAGCTTTCTTT. It is translated as CASSVPGRAEAFF.

The chain couples TRBV27 to TRBJ2-6; D is uncertain. This CDR3 has 14 amino acids. The V gene's germline CDR1 is MNHEY and CDR2 SMNVEV (reference sequence). V lost 4 bases and J lost 4, with 8 bases in between. The CDR3 loop reads CASSYRVGANVLTF. For the CDR3, the DNA is TGTGCCAGCAGTTACCGAGTAGGGGCCAACGTCCTGACTTTC.

V usage is TRBV6-5 and J usage is TRBJ1-3, with TRBD1 as a possible D gene (6 bases). This CDR3 has 16 amino acids. V was shortened by 2 bases and J by 4 bases, with 15 bases between the two germline ends. Germline CDR1 and CDR2: MNHEY and SVGAGI. The CDR3 protein is CASSYAGGLGGNTIYF. DNA for the CDR3: TGTGCCAGCAGTTACGCGGGGGGCTTAGGAGGAAACACCATATATTTT.

This chain's CDR3 is CASSPPSGPQGYTF. Written as DNA, the CDR3 is TGTGCCAGCTCACCACCGTCTGGGCCTCAGGGCTACACCTTC. The chain is built from TRBV18 and TRBJ1-2; D unclear. Trimming removed 0 bases at V and 8 bases at J, with 13 bases between. In germline, CDR1 is KGHSH, CDR2 LQKENI. There are 14 residues in the CDR3.